The next 26 T cell receptor beta chains were all read from a single sample in a study of shared clonotypes between healthy human individuals. Assay: immunoSEQ multiplex PCR; the TCRdb copy retains only in-frame clones and omits some. Found here are around 2,100,000 clones, approximately 95% of them singletons; the top ten hold less than 1.5%. Naivety among CD8 cells was defined by CD45RO negativity and positive CCR7 selection, thereby excluding terminally differentiated effector memory CD45RA+ cells. The sample was naive CD8+ T cells sorted from blood. All receptors derive from a man in his late teens or twenties in good health.

This clone occurred once. V and J are TRBV15 and TRBJ1-5; D call uncertain. Looked up from germline, CDR1 is LNHNV and CDR2 is YYDKDF (reference sequence). CDR3 length: 13 amino acids. V lost 5 bases and J 6 bases, leaving 11 bases between the germline ends. CDR3 sequence reads: CATSPPESQPQHF. DNA for the CDR3: TGTGCCACCAGCCCTCCGGAAAGTCAGCCCCAGCATTTT.

The rearrangement links TRBV19 to TRBJ2-7, with a weak D call TRBD2 (6 bases). Germline V gene data show CDR1 as LNHDA and CDR2 as SQIVND (reference sequence). V lost 3 bases, J lost 3 bases, and 15 bases lay in between. This CDR3 has 15 amino acids. CDR3 nucleotide sequence: TGTGCCAGTAGTATTTTAAGCGGGCCGATCTACGAGCAGTACTTC. It yields the protein CASSILSGPIYEQYF.

V usage is TRBV2 and J usage is TRBJ1-1; D is ambiguous. The CDR3 is made up of 12 amino acids. The V and J ends lost 2 bases and 5 bases respectively, with 6 bases between them. CDR1 and CDR2 from the germline V gene are SNHLY and FYNNEI. In DNA form, the CDR3 reads TGTGCCAGCAGTGAATTGGGGACTGAAGCTTTCTTT. Encoded protein: CASSELGTEAFF.

The V and J genes are TRBV5-8 and TRBJ2-7, with 10 bases identical to TRBD1. The CDR3 has 14 residues. After removal of 7 bases from V and 2 bases from J, the junction contained 6 bases not matched to a gene. Germline V gene lookup returns CDR1 SGHTS and CDR2 YDEGEE. CDR3 loop: CASSAGTGAYEQYF. DNA for the CDR3: TGTGCCAGCTCCGCCGGGACAGGGGCCTACGAGCAGTACTTC.

This clone was found once. The rearrangement joins TRBV30 to TRBJ2-7; the D gene could be TRBD1 or TRBD2 (5 bases each). Deletions cut 4 bases from V and 6 bases from J, with 16 bases between. The germline gives CDR1 GTSNPN, CDR2 SVGIG (reference sequence). The CDR3 is 13 residues long. The CDR3 coding sequence is TGTGCCTGGAAGCCGGGGCTATTGAGCGAGCAGTACTTC. This encodes CAWKPGLLSEQYF.

This chain connects TRBV10-3 to TRBJ1-2; D ambiguous. V lost 2 bases and J lost 5, with 18 bases in between. The CDR3 sequence is 16 residues long. From germline, CDR1 is ENHRY and CDR2 SYGVKD. The CDR3 DNA follows: TGTGCCATCAGTGAGCTCGATACCGGGCCGGTTTATGGCTACACCTTC. It is translated as CAISELDTGPVYGYTF.

The chain links TRBV2 to TRBJ2-7, with 12 bases that match TRBD2. Per germline, CDR1 SNHLY and CDR2 FYNNEI. Unmatched junction bases numbered 5, after V lost 5 bases and J lost 3 bases. The CDR3 totals 15 residues. CDR3 in DNA: TGTGCCAGCAGTCCGACTAGCGGGGGCCGCTACGAGCAGTACTTC. This sequence encodes CASSPTSGGRYEQYF.

This clone occurred once. The chain has TRBV27 and TRBJ1-2, with a weak D call TRBD1 (6 bases). There are 14 residues in the CDR3. V lost 6 bases, J lost 7 bases, and 18 bases lay in between. Germline loops: CDR1 MNHEY, CDR2 SMNVEV (reference sequence). Here the CDR3 DNA reads TGTGCCAGCAGATCACAGGGAGAAGGGATTGGCTACACCTTC. The encoded protein is CASRSQGEGIGYTF.

CDR3 protein: CASSEALWQGGNQPQHF. CDR3 bases: TGTGCCAGCAGTGAAGCGCTTTGGCAGGGTGGCAATCAGCCCCAGCATTTT. The rearrangement joins TRBV2 to TRBJ1-5; D might be TRBD1 (5 bases). Germline CDR1 reads SNHLY; CDR2 reads FYNNEI. Trimming stripped 0 bases from V and 2 bases from J, with 14 bases between. CDR3 length: 17 amino acids.

Here the CDR3 reads CASSFLGPLDTGELFF. The CDR3 DNA reads as TGTGCCAGCAGTTTCCTTGGGCCCCTGGACACCGGGGAGCTGTTTTTT. The chain combines TRBV27 with TRBJ2-2; no reliable D call. CDR3 length: 16 amino acids. CDR1 and CDR2 (germline): MNHEY, SMNVEV (reference sequence). V lost 3 bases, J lost 3 bases, and 14 bases lay in between.

The chain recombines TRBV14 with TRBJ2-7; D call uncertain. CDR3 length: 14 residues. V gave up 0 bases and J gave up 3 bases, with 9 bases separating them. Germline V gene lookup returns CDR1 SGHDN and CDR2 FVKESK. The CDR3 DNA reads as TGTGCCAGCAGCCAAGAAATAGGAGACTACGAGCAGTACTTC. It yields the protein CASSQEIGDYEQYF.

V gene TRBV5-4 combines with J gene TRBJ2-3; 9 bases align to TRBD1. Germline V gene sequence: CDR1 SGHNT, CDR2 YYREEE (reference sequence). The CDR3 contains 16 residues. V dropped 4 bases and J dropped 6; count of bases not matched to a gene: 12. CDR3 coding DNA: TGTGCCAGCAGCCTGCTGGGACAGGGATTTTATGATACGCAGTATTTT. Amino acids: CASSLLGQGFYDTQYF.

The CDR3 sequence: CASSGGTSVIETQYF. The CDR3 DNA follows: TGTGCCAGCAGTGGCGGGACTAGCGTCATCGAGACCCAGTACTTC. The chain is built from TRBV6-6 and TRBJ2-5; 10 bases match TRBD2. Germline CDR1 MNHNY, CDR2 SVGAGI (reference sequence). CDR3 length: 15 amino acids. Trimming at V came to 5 bases and at J to 5 bases, leaving 8 bases not matched to a gene.

This sequence joins TRBV27 and TRBJ2-3; D is unresolved. V was cut by 5 bases and J by 2 bases, with 11 bases left in between. CDR1 MNHEY and CDR2 SMNVEV come from the germline V gene (reference sequence). The CDR3 sequence is 14 residues long. DNA for the CDR3: TGTGCCAGCAGTCCCGACCCGCTCACAGATACGCAGTATTTT. This sequence encodes CASSPDPLTDTQYF.

This rearrangement joins TRBV28 to TRBJ2-2; D gene uncertain. In germline, CDR1 is MDHEN, CDR2 SYDVKM. This CDR3 spans 16 amino acids. Trimming stripped 3 bases from V and 0 bases from J, with 11 bases between. CDR3 nucleotide sequence: TGTGCCAGCAGTTTCTTCGGCAGGCCGAACACCGGGGAGCTGTTTTTT. It translates to CASSFFGRPNTGELFF.

This chain links TRBV6-5 with TRBJ2-2; TRBD1 is a possible D gene (6 bases). Looked up from germline, CDR1 is MNHEY and CDR2 is SVGAGI. The CDR3 extends over 13 amino acids. V dropped 6 bases and J dropped 6 bases, with 11 bases sitting between them. For the CDR3, the DNA is TGTGCCAGCAGGGCAGGGGCTCCCGGGGAGCTGTTTTTT. Its translation is CASRAGAPGELFF.

The V gene is TRBV6-1, the J gene TRBJ2-2; D not resolved. Germline CDR1 reads MNHNS; CDR2 reads SASEGT. Trimming took 8 bases from V and 6 from J, leaving 16 bases between them. This CDR3 is 14 amino acids long. The chain's CDR3 is CASLALVLPGELFF. CDR3 DNA sequence: TGTGCCAGCTTGGCATTAGTATTGCCCGGGGAGCTGTTTTTT.

The V gene is TRBV27, the J gene TRBJ2-1; a weak D match, TRBD1 (6 bases). V was trimmed by 5 bases and J by 9 bases, leaving 23 bases between them. The CDR3 length is 16 residues. Germline V gives CDR1 MNHEY, CDR2 SMNVEV (reference sequence). The CDR3 sequence: CASSTHNWTVYFEQFF. For the CDR3, the DNA is TGTGCCAGCAGTACCCACAACTGGACAGTGTACTTTGAGCAGTTCTTC.

The chain links TRBV5-8 to TRBJ2-4; TRBD1 matches at 10 bases. V was pared by 3 bases and J by 5 bases, with 2 bases of the junction left unmatched. Germline CDR1 reads SGHTS; CDR2 reads YDEGEE. CDR3 length: 14 amino acids. CDR3 coding DNA: TGTGCCAGCAGCTCGGGACAGGGGCAAAACATTCAGTACTTC. It yields the protein CASSSGQGQNIQYF.

This chain uses TRBV7-9 with TRBJ2-3; 10 nucleotides match TRBD2. V lost 5 bases, J lost 2 bases, and 4 bases stayed unmatched. The CDR3 runs 15 residues. In germline, CDR1 is SEHNR, CDR2 FQNEAQ (reference sequence). DNA for the CDR3: TGTGCCAGCAGCCCACTAGCGGGGTACACAGATACGCAGTATTTT. Translation: CASSPLAGYTDTQYF.

This clone was seen a single time. The chain joins TRBV25-1 to TRBJ2-1; D is unresolved. Germline V gene data show CDR1 as MGHDK and CDR2 as SYGVNS. V was clipped by 5 bases and J by 5 bases, with 13 bases between them. This CDR3 spans 14 amino acids. CDR3 DNA sequence: TGTGCCAGCAGTTTGGATCCTGGTAACAATGAGCAGTTCTTC. Its protein product is CASSLDPGNNEQFF.

This rearrangement joins TRBV5-6 to TRBJ2-7; 7 bases match TRBD2. In germline, CDR1 is SGHDT, CDR2 YYEEEE. This CDR3 spans 15 amino acids. The V gene end was trimmed by 1 base and the J gene end by 2 bases; junction bases not matched to a gene: 6. CDR3 loop: CASSLLRLAAYEQYF. CDR3 coding DNA: TGTGCCAGCAGCTTGCTTCGGCTAGCGGCCTACGAGCAGTACTTC.

This rearrangement joins TRBV9 to TRBJ2-6; D assignment may be TRBD1 or TRBD2 (5 bases each). Between the trimmed V and J ends, which lost 4 bases and 0 bases, there was a span of 11 bases. The CDR3 covers 16 residues. Germline lookup yields CDR1 SGDLS and CDR2 YYNGEE. DNA of the CDR3: TGTGCCAGCAGCCTGGGACGAGCCTCTGGGGCCAACGTCCTGACTTTC. Translated: CASSLGRASGANVLTF.

The genes are TRBV19 and TRBJ2-2; D may correspond to TRBD1 or TRBD2 (5 bases each). This CDR3 comprises 13 residues. Germline V CDR1 and CDR2: LNHDA, SQIVND (reference sequence). The ends were cut back, 3 bases at V and 5 bases at J, with 7 bases in the middle. CDR3: CASSMWGTGELFF. The CDR3 nucleotides read TGTGCCAGTAGTATGTGGGGGACCGGGGAGCTGTTTTTT.

The chain recombines TRBV7-3 with TRBJ2-3, with D perhaps TRBD1 or TRBD2 (5 bases each). The CDR3 length is 15 residues. The V end was cut by 2 bases, the J end by 2 bases, with 11 bases between. Germline CDR1 is SGHTA and CDR2 is FQGTGA. CDR3 protein: CASSLGDHYTDTQYF. The CDR3, as DNA: TGTGCCAGCAGCTTAGGGGACCATTACACAGATACGCAGTATTTT. Supplemented by reference TRBV7-3 and TRBJ2-3, the full variable domain reads GAGVSQTPSNKVTEKGKYVELRCDPISGHTALYWYRQSLGQGPEFLIYFQGTGAADDSGLPNDRFFAVRPEGSVSTLKIQRTERGDSAVYLCASSLGDHYTDTQYFGPGTRLTVL.

The V gene is TRBV11-2, the J gene TRBJ2-2; D uncertain. This CDR3 has 12 residues. Trimming removed 6 bases from V and 4 bases from J, with 6 bases in between. The V gene's germline CDR1 is SGHAT and CDR2 FQNNGV. The CDR3 is CASRAPTGELFF. CDR3 DNA: TGTGCCAGCAGGGCACCCACCGGGGAGCTGTTTTTT.